Each of the 26 T cell receptor beta chains below was sequenced from the same sample in a study of blood T cell repertoires in COVID-19. Repertoires were generated with immunoSEQ multiplex PCR, while TCRdb's copy carries only in-frame clones and drops some. This table has about 46,000 clones, about 90% appearing once. The sample consisted of peripheral blood. The receptors here all came from a human donor in a cohort sampled during active COVID-19.

This clone turned up a few times. This sequence joins TRBV7-9 and TRBJ2-7, with D perhaps TRBD1 (5 bases). Trimming took 5 bases from V and 6 from J, leaving 14 bases between them. The CDR3 is made up of 13 amino acids. Germline values: CDR1 SEHNR, CDR2 FQNEAQ (reference sequence). CDR3 coding DNA: TGTGCCAGCAGCATCCAAGGGGTAAGCGAGCAGTACTTC. Translation gives CASSIQGVSEQYF.

This clone has only one observation. This chain uses TRBV6-4 with TRBJ2-3; TRBD1 is a possible D gene (5 bases). This CDR3 has 16 residues. The V and J ends lost 3 bases and 0 bases respectively, with 13 bases between them. Germline loops: CDR1 MRHNA, CDR2 SNTAGT. This CDR3 is CASSEMGPASTDTQYF. As DNA, the CDR3 is TGTGCCAGCAGTGAAATGGGGCCAGCTAGCACAGATACGCAGTATTTT.

This rearrangement joins TRBV7-2 to TRBJ2-7, with a tentative D call TRBD1 (6 bases). The CDR3 extends over 14 amino acids. Germline assignment: CDR1 SGHTA and CDR2 FQGNSA. V lost 1 base to trimming and J lost 1 base, with 8 bases between them. Written as DNA, the CDR3 is TGTGCCAGCAGCTTAGGAGGGGGATCCTACGAGCAGTACTTC. It specifies CASSLGGGSYEQYF. The full variable domain, rest sourced from reference TRBV7-2 and TRBJ2-7, is GAGVSQSPSNKVTEKGKDVELRCDPISGHTALYWYRQSLGQGLEFLIYFQGNSAPDKSGLPSDRFSAERTGGSVSTLTIQRTQQEDSAVYLCASSLGGGSYEQYFGPGTRLTVT.

The chain is built from TRBV4-1 and TRBJ1-1; D is ambiguous. Trimming shortened V by 0 bases and J by 4 bases, and 6 bases separated the two germline ends. The CDR3 loop spans 13 amino acids. From germline, CDR1 is MGHRA and CDR2 YSYEKL. Here the CDR3 DNA reads TGCGCCAGCAGCCAAGATGAGGGCACTGAAGCTTTCTTT. Residues: CASSQDEGTEAFF.

CDR3 amino acids: CASSQDRVHQPQHF. CDR3 DNA sequence: TGCGCCAGCAGTCAAGACAGGGTGCATCAGCCCCAGCATTTT. The chain is built from TRBV23-1 and TRBJ1-5, with 7 bases identical to TRBD1. TRBV23-1 is labeled an ORF, and its function is uncertain. V was pared by 2 bases and J by 5 bases, with 3 bases of the junction left unmatched. The CDR3 sequence is 14 residues long.

The chain joins TRBV28 to TRBJ2-1; TRBD2 matches at 8 bases. The V and J ends lost 7 bases and 3 bases, in that order; junction bases with no gene match: 14. The CDR3 sequence is 17 residues long. Germline CDR1 MDHEN, CDR2 SYDVKM. CDR3 sequence (DNA): TGTGCCAGCACTTCTCGAGAAGCGGGAGCCGTCTACAATGAGCAGTTCTTC. Amino acids: CASTSREAGAVYNEQFF. The entire variable domain, with the rest obtained from reference TRBV28 and TRBJ2-1, is as follows: DVKVTQSSRYLVKRTGEKVFLECVQDMDHENMFWYRQDPGLGLRLIYFSYDVKMKEKGDIPEGYSVSREKKERFSLILESASTNQTSMYLCASTSREAGAVYNEQFFGPGTRLTVL.

The count of this clone is one. DNA for the CDR3: TGTGCCAGCAGCTCTGGACTAGCGGGGGGGTACGAGCAGTACTTC. Its translation: CASSSGLAGGYEQYF. The chain employs TRBV7-9 and TRBJ2-7; 15 nucleotides line up with TRBD2. Germline V gives CDR1 SEHNR, CDR2 FQNEAQ (reference sequence). CDR3 length: 15 residues. V lost 4 bases, J lost 4 bases, and 2 bases stayed unmatched.

The chain uses TRBV9 and TRBJ2-7, with D unclear. Trimming stripped 0 bases from V and 6 bases from J, with 13 bases between. This CDR3 region has 14 residues. Germline V gives CDR1 SGDLS, CDR2 YYNGEE. The CDR3 region is CASSVASGPSEQYF. The CDR3 coding sequence is TGTGCCAGCAGCGTAGCGTCTGGGCCCAGCGAGCAGTACTTC.

This chain connects TRBV7-9 to TRBJ2-7; 7 bases are a match to TRBD2. J was trimmed by 6 bases and V by 6 bases; bases with no gene match: 14. Germline CDR1 SEHNR, CDR2 FQNEAQ (reference sequence). The CDR3 is 15 amino acids. Here the CDR3 DNA reads TGTGCCAGCAGTTATAGCGGGCAGGGCCAGGGCGAGCAGTACTTC. Protein sequence: CASSYSGQGQGEQYF.

The chain links TRBV7-2 to TRBJ1-4, with 9 positions matching TRBD1. The germline CDR1 and CDR2 sequences are SGHTA and FQGNSA. The CDR3 has 15 residues. The V gene end was trimmed by 5 bases and the J gene end by 4 bases; junction bases not matched to a gene: 5. CDR3 bases: TGTGCCAGCAGCATGAAGACAGGGGGTAATGAAAAACTGTTTTTT. Translation: CASSMKTGGNEKLFF.

This clone showed up just once. The chain joins TRBV6-5 to TRBJ2-7, with D possibly being TRBD2 (5 bases). CDR3 size: 14 residues. V lost 6 bases and J lost 0, with 12 bases in between. CDR1 is MNHEY, CDR2 SVGAGI, per germline. The chain's CDR3 is CASRSTGSSYEQYF. CDR3 DNA: TGTGCCAGCAGATCGACTGGGAGCTCCTACGAGCAGTACTTC.

The chain is built from TRBV6-1 and TRBJ1-1, with D perhaps TRBD1 (5 bases). CDR1 MNHNS and CDR2 SASEGT come from the germline V gene. This CDR3 has 13 residues. V lost 2 bases to trimming and J lost 3 bases, with 7 bases between them. The CDR3 coding sequence is TGTGCCAGCAGTGAATGGGGGGACACTGAAGCTTTCTTT. Residues: CASSEWGDTEAFF.

This chain connects TRBV5-1 to TRBJ2-5; D remains ambiguous. The CDR3 runs to 14 residues. Germline values: CDR1 SGHRS, CDR2 YFSETQ. With 0 bases removed from V and 1 base from J, the gap between germline ends came to 7 bases. CDR3 region: CASSLAASQETQYF. CDR3 nucleotide sequence: TGCGCCAGCAGCTTGGCTGCTAGCCAAGAGACCCAGTACTTC.

The genes are TRBV6-1 and TRBJ2-7; the D gene is possibly TRBD2 (5 bases). Trimming removed 1 base from V and 7 bases from J, with 11 bases in between. This CDR3 contains 13 residues. Germline-derived CDR1 and CDR2 are MNHNS and SASEGT. Written as DNA, the CDR3 is TGTGCCAGCAGTGAAGGGGAGTCGGGGGAGCAGTACTTC. Protein: CASSEGESGEQYF.

The chain uses TRBV4-1 and TRBJ2-4, with 7 positions matching TRBD2. This CDR3 contains 18 residues. With V trimmed by 0 bases and J by 7 bases, 15 bases remained unmatched. Germline CDR1 reads MGHRA; CDR2 reads YSYEKL. The CDR3 sequence: CASSQDLSGTAGDNIQYF. The CDR3 region has the DNA TGCGCCAGCAGCCAAGATTTAAGCGGGACGGCTGGAGATAACATTCAGTACTTC.

V is TRBV27 and J is TRBJ2-7; 13 bases line up with TRBD2. With 5 bases clipped from V and 3 bases from J, the junction kept 7 bases outside the gene matches. CDR1 MNHEY and CDR2 SMNVEV come from the germline V gene (reference sequence). There are 16 residues in the CDR3. The CDR3 DNA reads as TGTGCCAGCAGTCCGCTGGGACTAGCGGGACTCTACGAGCAGTACTTC. This encodes CASSPLGLAGLYEQYF.

DNA of the CDR3: TGTGCCAGCAGTGAAGCGGAATGGAGTCGAAACTATGGCTACACCTTC. Its translation: CASSEAEWSRNYGYTF. J is TRBJ1-2 and V is TRBV2; D call uncertain. The CDR3 covers 16 residues. Between the trimmed V and J ends, which lost 0 bases and 2 bases, there was a span of 13 bases. CDR1 and CDR2 from the germline V gene are SNHLY and FYNNEI.

This clone was detected only once. This chain joins TRBV29-1 and TRBJ2-1; 7 bases agree with TRBD2. The CDR3 spans 10 residues. CDR1 SQVTM and CDR2 ANQGSEA come from the germline V gene. With V trimmed by 7 bases and J by 8 bases, 2 bases remained unmatched. The CDR3 sequence is CSAGGDEQFF. CDR3 in DNA: TGCAGCGCTGGGGGGGATGAGCAGTTCTTC.

The DNA of the CDR3 is TGTGCCAGCAGTGAAAGTTCGAGACTCGACTACAATGAGCAGTTCTTC. The encoded protein is CASSESSRLDYNEQFF. The V and J genes are TRBV2 and TRBJ2-1; the D is unclear. CDR1 is SNHLY, CDR2 FYNNEI, per germline. The CDR3 runs 16 residues. V shed 2 bases and J shed 3 bases, with 14 bases lying between them.

This chain uses TRBV6-2 or TRBV6-3 with TRBJ2-1, with D possibly TRBD2 on 6 matching bases. V dropped 0 bases and J dropped 4 bases, with 16 bases sitting between them. There are 17 residues in the CDR3. Per germline, CDR1 MNHEY and CDR2 SVGEGT. The CDR3 here is CASSYSPPAGIYNEQFF. The CDR3 DNA reads as TGTGCCAGCAGTTACTCCCCCCCAGCGGGTATTTACAATGAGCAGTTCTTC.

This chain links TRBV5-4 with TRBJ2-7; D ambiguous. This CDR3 is 13 amino acids long. The germline gives CDR1 SGHNT, CDR2 YYREEE (reference sequence). V shed 2 bases and J shed 2 bases, with 8 bases lying between them. CDR3 coding DNA: TGTGCCAGCAGCTTTGGCCCCACCTACGAGCAGTACTTC. Translating it yields CASSFGPTYEQYF.

The chain uses TRBV7-3 and TRBJ2-3; 10 bases are shared with TRBD2. CDR3 length: 17 amino acids. CDR1 and CDR2 from the germline V gene are SGHTA and FQGTGA. Trimming cost V 1 base and J 0 bases; bases outside gene matches: 4. The CDR3: CASSLKGLATSTDTQYF. The DNA for the CDR3 is TGTGCCAGCAGCTTAAAGGGACTAGCGACTAGCACAGATACGCAGTATTTT.

CDR3 DNA sequence: TGTGCCAGCAGTGAATCAGGGAAAAACATTCAGTACTTC. Amino acid sequence: CASSESGKNIQYF. The chain carries TRBV25-1 and TRBJ2-4; possible D gene TRBD1, 5 bases. Germline CDR1 and CDR2: MGHDK and SYGVNS. The V end was cut by 1 base, the J end by 4 bases, with 5 bases between. This CDR3 is 13 amino acids long.

V is TRBV19 and J is TRBJ2-7, with D possibly being TRBD2 (5 bases). Germline V gene data show CDR1 as LNHDA and CDR2 as SQIVND (reference sequence). The CDR3 spans 13 residues. V lost 1 base and J lost 5, with 9 bases in between. CDR3 nucleotides: TGTGCCAGTAGTATAGCCCAGGAGGACGAGCAGTACTTC. It translates to CASSIAQEDEQYF. The variable domain in full, completed from reference TRBV19 and TRBJ2-7, reads DGGITQSPKYLFRKEGQNVTLSCEQNLNHDAMYWYRQDPGQGLRLIYYSQIVNDFQKGDIAEGYSVSREKKESFPLTVTSAQKNPTAFYLCASSIAQEDEQYFGPGTRLTVT.

J is TRBJ1-6 and V is TRBV9; D possibly corresponds to TRBD1 (5 bases). This CDR3 spans 15 amino acids. Germline-derived CDR1 and CDR2 are SGDLS and YYNGEE. With 3 bases removed from V and 7 bases from J, the gap between germline ends came to 14 bases. The DNA of the CDR3 is TGTGCCAGCAGCGAAAACCCCGGGGGAAATTCACCCCTCCACTTT. Its protein is CASSENPGGNSPLHF.

The gene calls are TRBV20-1 and TRBJ2-1; the D gene is possibly TRBD2 (5 bases). The germline CDR1 and CDR2 sequences are DFQATT and SNEGSKA (reference sequence). There are 14 residues in the CDR3. V was shortened by 3 bases and J by 1 base, with 10 bases between the two germline ends. The CDR3 loop is CSASYRGSYNEQFF. The CDR3 nucleotides read TGCAGTGCTAGTTATCGGGGATCCTACAATGAGCAGTTCTTC.